This TCR beta chain was found in a study of glioma-infiltrating T cells. This clonotype was seen repeatedly, ten times or more. The CDR3 totals 15 residues. CDR1 and CDR2 from the germline V gene are MNHEY and SMNVEV (reference sequence). With 4 bases clipped from V and 4 bases from J, the junction kept 8 bases outside the gene matches. Amplification of TCR alpha and beta CDR3 regions from RNA used iRepertoire nested multiplex PCR. One entry per CDR3 protein results from TCRdb running MiXCR on the multiplex PCR reads. The profile shows about 400,000 distinct CDR3 sequences, less than 50% of them singletons.

Sequenced: glioma tissue, nonneoplastic brain tissue, or PBMCs (not recorded which). The clonotype comes from a human donor with low-grade glioma or glioblastoma, undergoing nonglioma brain surgery, or in good health (not recorded which). The rearrangement links TRBV27 to TRBJ2-7, with 9 bases lining up with TRBD1. CDR3 region: CASSSSGTGPYEQYF. The CDR3 bases are TGTGCCAGCAGTTCGTCCGGGACAGGGCCGTACGAGCAGTACTTC.